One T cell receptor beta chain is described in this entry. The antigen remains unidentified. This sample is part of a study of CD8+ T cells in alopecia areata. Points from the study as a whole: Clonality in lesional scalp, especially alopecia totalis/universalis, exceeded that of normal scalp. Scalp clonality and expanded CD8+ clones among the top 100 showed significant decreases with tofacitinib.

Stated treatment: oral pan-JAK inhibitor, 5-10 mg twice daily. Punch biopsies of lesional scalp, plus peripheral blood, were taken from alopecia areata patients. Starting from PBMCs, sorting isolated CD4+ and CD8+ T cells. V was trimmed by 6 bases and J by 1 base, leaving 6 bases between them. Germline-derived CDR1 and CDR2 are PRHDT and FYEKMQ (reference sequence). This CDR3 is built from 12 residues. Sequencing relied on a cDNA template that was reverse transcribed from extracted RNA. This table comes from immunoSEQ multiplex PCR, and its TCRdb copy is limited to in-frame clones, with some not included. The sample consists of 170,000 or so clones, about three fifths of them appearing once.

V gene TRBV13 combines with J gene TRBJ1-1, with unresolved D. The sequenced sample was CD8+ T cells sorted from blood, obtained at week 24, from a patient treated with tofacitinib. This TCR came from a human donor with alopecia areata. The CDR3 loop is CASRRENTEAFF. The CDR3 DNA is TGTGCCAGCAGGAGGGAGAACACTGAAGCTTTCTTT.